This T cell receptor (beta chain) was obtained from a study of blood T cell repertoires in COVID-19. Looking at the study overall: Sources were T cells, B-cell-depleted T cells, or PBMCs; the material itself was cDNA or gDNA.

V shed 2 bases, J shed 4 bases, and the junction held 1 base outside the gene matches. Germline-derived CDR1 and CDR2 are MDHEN and SYDVKM. This CDR3 has 13 amino acids. In the original analysis: Reference gene primers were amplified, and this amplification served to estimate nucleated cell counts. The data were produced by immunoSEQ multiplex PCR, yet TCRdb's version contains in-frame clones alone and is incomplete. V, J and clone size are those of that table, while D and trimming were read from the DNA. The data contain about 59,000 clones, 79% of them singletons. The TCR originated in a man in his sixties with acute or convalescent COVID-19. The chain is built from TRBV28 and TRBJ2-5, with 7 nucleotides matching TRBD1. Sequencing was carried out using peripheral blood. The CDR3 DNA sequence: TGTGCCAGCAGTTTAAACAGGGGAGAGACCCAGTACTTC. It is translated as CASSLNRGETQYF.